This record covers a single T cell receptor beta chain. Which antigen it targets is not known. Base qualities were left out, and no much larger clone turns up one base away. Relative to germline, V is 2 bases shorter and J is 2 bases shorter, with 15 bases between their ends. The CDR1 and CDR2 encoded by the germline V gene are SGHVS and FQNEAQ. From the cysteine through the phenylalanine, the CDR3 covers 16 amino acids. The retained sequence is limited to the CDR3, 48 bases, with the frame set at the first base. This specimen's treatment or condition label, per the study, means: about 20 received Ad26.COV2.S at low or high dose, single or two shots; 5 received placebo; per-sample allocation not given. Repertoires of vaccine and placebo recipients were sequenced from samples collected on day 63 after the first injection. Cohort 1b enrolled about 25 adults aged 18-55 years at a single site in Boston, USA, between 29 July and 7 August 2020. Ad26.COV2.S was a replication-incompetent adenovirus type 26 vector expressing a prefusion-stabilized SARS-CoV-2 spike protein from the original Wuhan strain.

The data were obtained in a study of Ad26.COV2.S vaccination and SARS-CoV-2 variants (dated by TCRdb to the early 2020s). About the full investigation: Donors in the vaccine arm were drawn from COV1001, a multicentre, randomized, double-blind, placebo-controlled phase I-IIa trial testing Ad26.COV2.S in healthy adults. Trial participants were randomized into five groups of five, in which low-dose or high-dose Ad26.COV2.S was given once or twice, or placebo was given on both occasions. The TCR-sequenced set comprised approximately 32 samples: around 20 Ad26.COV2.S vaccine recipients, 5 placebo recipients and 8 SARS-CoV-2 convalescent individuals. Throughout the experiments and outcome assessment, investigators stayed blinded to trial group allocation. Ad26.COV2.S was administered intramuscularly at 5 x 10^10 or 1 x 10^11 viral particles, either as a single shot or as two shots given 56 days apart. The specificity and breadth of SARS-CoV-2-reactive T cell receptors after Ad26.COV2.S vaccination were assessed by TCRbeta repertoire sequencing.

The investigation overall reported the following: Substantial breadth of spike-specific CD8+ and CD4+ T cell responses was reported after vaccination. The study was not powered for comparison of responses between vaccine doses or regimens. According to the authors, total T cell responses may have been underestimated by the TCR breadth and depth analyses. Ad26.COV2.S recipients had higher spike-specific TCR breadth than placebo recipients (P = 0.0014). Vaccine and placebo recipients had comparable non-spike TCR breadth, which fits with the vaccine containing only spike.

TCRbeta CDR3 regions were sequenced with the immunoSEQ Assay. After extraction, genomic DNA underwent amplification by bias-controlled multiplex PCR, followed by high-throughput sequencing. Concerning the study's data processing: Collapsing and filtering of sequences were performed to quantify the absolute abundance of each unique TCRbeta CDR3 region. T cell fraction was estimated by normalizing TCRbeta template counts to usable DNA, which was measured by amplifying reference genes present in all nucleated cells. Repertoire TCRs were annotated as SARS-CoV-2-specific by exact matching of V gene, CDR3 amino acid sequence and J gene to a known reactive TCR set. The reference SARS-CoV-2 TCR set was obtained from MIRA and was filtered for enrichment in COVID-19-positive ImmuneCODE repertoires, whereby public or cross-reactive TCRs were removed. Drawing on the MIRA antigens, annotated TCRs were analysed further at the level of specific ORF or position within ORF. Breadth was defined as the number of annotated unique rearrangements divided by the total number of unique productive rearrangements, and depth was defined as the summed frequency of the annotated unique rearrangements. Group comparisons of TCR breadth used two-sided Wilcoxon rank-sum tests. Drawn from immuneACCESS, this table holds only the in-frame rearrangements with V and J called that TCRdb kept. Clones are partly lost; checked studies trace under half to an unresolved V gene and leave the rest unexplained. V and J calls and clone size are as listed in that table; D and trimming were resolved from the DNA. This sample gives 400,000 to 450,000 clones in total; 90% of them show up just once. Under 4.5% of the sample is held by the ten biggest clonotypes.

Material: peripheral blood, obtained in a trial of Ad26.COV2.S vaccine versus placebo. The chain links TRBV7-8 with TRBJ1-2, with the D gene not confidently named. The sequence came from a person between 18 and 60 years old who received the Ad26.COV2.S COVID-19 vaccine or a placebo. The DNA is TGTGCCAGCAGCTTAAACCCAGGCGGGGTAAACTATGGCTACACCTTC. Translated, it gives CASSLNPGGVNYGYTF.